Listed below are T cell receptor beta chains from one sample, sequenced in a study of monozygotic twins with inflammatory bowel disease. TCRdb re-called the 5' RACE reads; one entry per CDR3 protein, DNA not given. The listing records roughly 200,000 distinct CDR3 sequences. Material for sequencing was blood. The receptors here all came from a human donor with ulcerative colitis or Crohn's disease, or a healthy co-twin of an affected twin (not recorded which). Each CDR3 is given with its conserved first and last residue.

j_call	v_call	cdr3_aa
TRBJ1-5	TRBV12-3/TRBV12-4	CASSLVPGVRGPSNQPQHF
TRBJ2-7	TRBV20-1	CSAPERLSYEQYF
TRBJ2-2	TRBV20-1	CSARPPAGTGELFF
TRBJ1-6	TRBV18	CASSPQEWALHF
TRBJ2-1	TRBV11-2	CASSAYNEQFF
TRBJ2-5	TRBV7-9	CASSFIRGRGEETQYF
TRBJ2-5	TRBV20-1	CSARGGNQETQYF
TRBJ2-2	TRBV6-1	CAHRTGSNTGELFF
TRBJ1-2	TRBV19	CASSTLQGAHGYTF
TRBJ2-2	TRBV3-1	CASSQASGELFF
TRBJ1-2	TRBV12-3/TRBV12-4	CASTPRGLSNYGYTF